The next 2 T cell receptor beta chains were all read from a single sample in a study of blood T cell repertoires in COVID-19. Profiled with immunoSEQ multiplex PCR; TCRdb holds only in-frame clones, not every one. The data show roughly 40,000 clones, with approximately 90% seen just once and more than 2% held by the top ten. Sequencing used peripheral blood. These receptors originate from a human donor in a cohort sampled during active COVID-19.

The V gene is TRBV2, the J gene TRBJ2-7; 10 bases line up with TRBD1. Germline V gene sequence: CDR1 SNHLY, CDR2 FYNNEI. This CDR3 contains 14 residues. The V and J ends lost 8 bases and 0 bases, in that order; junction bases with no gene match: 4. The CDR3 here is CASSGQGSSYEQYF. CDR3 nucleotides: TGTGCCAGCTCGGGACAGGGGAGCTCCTACGAGCAGTACTTC.

The gene calls are TRBV5-1 and TRBJ2-4; TRBD1 might be the D (6 bases). Trimming took 0 bases from V and 5 from J, leaving 6 bases between them. This CDR3 comprises 13 residues. From germline, CDR1 is SGHRS and CDR2 YFSETQ. CDR3 sequence reads: CASSLAGENIQYF. DNA for the CDR3: TGCGCCAGCAGCTTGGCAGGGGAAAACATTCAGTACTTC.